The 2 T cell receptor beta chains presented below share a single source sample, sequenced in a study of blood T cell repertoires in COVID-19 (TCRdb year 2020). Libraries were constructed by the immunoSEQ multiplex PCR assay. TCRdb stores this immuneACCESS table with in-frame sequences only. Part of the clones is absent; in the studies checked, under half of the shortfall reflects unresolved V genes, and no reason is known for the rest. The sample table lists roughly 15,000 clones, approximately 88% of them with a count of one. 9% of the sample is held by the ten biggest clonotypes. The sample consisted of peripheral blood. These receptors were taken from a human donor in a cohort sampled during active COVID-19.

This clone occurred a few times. The CDR3 coding sequence is TGTGCCAGCAGCCGCAGGGATCAGCCCCAGCATTTT. Translation gives CASSRRDQPQHF. The rearrangement uses TRBV3-1 (or the pseudogene TRBV3-2) and TRBJ1-5; possible D gene TRBD1, 5 bases. CDR1 is LGHDT and CDR2 is YNNKEL in the germline V gene (reference sequence). The CDR3 spans 12 residues. Trimming left V 4 bases short and J 5 bases short, with 6 bases between.

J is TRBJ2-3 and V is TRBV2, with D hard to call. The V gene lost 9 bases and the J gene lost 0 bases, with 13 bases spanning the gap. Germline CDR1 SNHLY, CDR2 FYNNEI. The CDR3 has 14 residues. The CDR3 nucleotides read TGTGCCAGGAGGTCGGCAGTCAGCACAGATACGCAGTATTTT. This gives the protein CARRSAVSTDTQYF.